Here is one TCR beta chain with its context. Its binding antigen is unknown. The germline gene is not matched at one end of the junction; a read error may be the cause. CDR1 SNHLY and CDR2 FYNNEI are derived from the germline V gene. The CDR3 measures 15 amino acids from cysteine to phenylalanine. The entry retains the CDR3 DNA only, 45 bases that are in frame from base 1. PBMCs were isolated by Ficoll-Paque density gradient centrifugation. The record originates from a study of T-cell memory formation after mild COVID-19 (dated by TCRdb to the early 2020s). For context, the study as a whole: TCR sequence clusters from the two donors were largely donor specific. In a couple of donors, T-cell clones that expanded and contracted after mild COVID-19 were tracked by sequencing TCRalpha and TCRbeta repertoires over time. Two young, previously healthy adult volunteers, one female and one male, were included in the cohort. Study-wide conclusions, independent of this receptor: The study included only a couple of mild cases, and larger cohorts that include severe cases with pre-infection samples were judged to be necessary. Balanced CD4/CD8 phenotypes were observed for clones contracting from day 15 to 85, whereas a bias towards CD4+ was observed for a second wave of clones expanding from day 15 to 37. Some responding clones were detected in pre-infection memory, which suggested that pre-existing cross-reactive memory T cells had joined the SARS-CoV-2 response. SARS-CoV-2 specificity of the second-wave clones peaking on day 37 was not confirmed. Contracting CD4+ clones appeared mostly in the CM and EM memory subsets, whereas CD8+ clones were enriched in EMRA.

TCRdb records Illumina NovaSeq 6000 as the sequencer. cDNA libraries for TCRalpha and TCRbeta were prepared by 5'RACE using constant-segment primers, with sample barcodes and unique molecular identifiers added. Trizol reagent was used to extract RNA from every sample. Amplification of the libraries took two PCR steps, and the second step added a second sample barcode plus Illumina TruSeq adapters. Sequencing of the libraries was done on an Illumina NovaSeq, producing 2 x 150 bp paired-end reads. Under the source paper's analysis protocol: The reads were demultiplexed and collapsed into UMI-guided consensus sequences using migec v1.2.7. Using mixcr v2.1.11, UMI consensuses were aligned to TRA and TRB V and J templates and then assembled into clonotypes. A clonotype was counted as expanded or contracted only when both edgeR and NoisET called the clonotype significant, with the noise models trained on biological replicates. For edgeR calls, a false discovery rate-adjusted p below 0.01 and a log2 fold-change threshold of 1 were applied. PCA with hierarchical clustering of max-normalized trajectories of the 1000 most abundant clonotypes was used as exploratory dynamics analysis. The CD4 or CD8 phenotype of responding clones was assigned using the separately sequenced CD4+ and CD8+ repertoires. TCRdb reprocessed the public reads (quality trimming at Q25 with fastp, clone calling with MiXCR) and kept in-frame beta chains. Merged by CDR3 protein, the rows form single entries marked with the most common genes and DNA. TCRdb, rather than the study authors, made the V and J calls. The sample table lists roughly 350,000 distinct CDR3 sequences, 25% to 30% of them with a count of one. In total, the top ten clones hold roughly 13% of the sample.

The TCR originated in an adult woman who had mild COVID-19 (a few samples of this study predate the infection). The sample titles of this study are shuffled in the database, so cell type and time point are left out; the donor was told from shared clones. The sequencing sample was made of PBMCs or a T cell subset sorted from them (not recorded which). The V gene is TRBV2 and the J gene is TRBJ1-5; the junction holds 7 bases that match TRBD1. In nucleotide form, the sequence is TGTGCCAGCAGCGAAGGGACAGCGAGCAATCAGCCCCAGCATTTT. Translated, this gives CASSEGTASNQPQHF.